A single sample gave rise to the 2 T cell receptor beta chains below, sequenced in a study of CD8+ T cells in alopecia areata. The treatment is: oral pan-JAK inhibitor, 5-10 mg twice daily. RNA was extracted and reverse transcribed into cDNA as the sequencing template. Measured with immunoSEQ multiplex PCR; TCRdb has only the in-frame clones, and not every one. Counted here are under 300,000 clones, about 60% occurring once; the ten biggest clones make up around 0.92%. Specimen: CD4+ T cells sorted from blood, collected around week 53, from a patient treated with tofacitinib. These receptor sequences come from a human donor with alopecia areata.

The chain employs TRBV5-6 and TRBJ2-7; 11 nucleotides line up with TRBD1. CDR3 length: 16 residues. In germline, CDR1 is SGHDT, CDR2 YYEEEE. The trim removed 7 bases at V and 1 base at J, leaving 10 bases unmatched. In DNA form, the CDR3 reads TGTGCCAGCGATATTTGGGACAGGGGGAAATCCTACGAGCAGTACTTC. Its protein product is CASDIWDRGKSYEQYF. Full variable domain (outside the CDR3, taken from reference TRBV5-6 and TRBJ2-7): DAGVTQSPTHLIKTRGQQVTLRCSPKSGHDTVSWYQQALGQGPQFIFQYYEEEERQRGNFPDRFSGHQFPNYSSELNVNALLLGDSALYLCASDIWDRGKSYEQYFGPGTRLTVT.

The chain uses TRBV15 and TRBJ1-6; D is perhaps TRBD1 (6 bases). V lost 4 bases, J lost 3 bases, and 7 bases lay in between. Germline CDR1 is LNHNV and CDR2 is YYDKDF (reference sequence). The CDR3 sequence is 14 residues long. DNA for the CDR3: TGTGCCACCAGCACAGGGGTCTATAATTCACCCCTCCACTTT. Protein: CATSTGVYNSPLHF.